These 25 T cell receptor beta chains share one sample of origin, sequenced in a study of response to subunit inactivated influenza vaccine. One entry per CDR3 protein, called by TCRdb with MiXCR from the RT-PCR reads. Among 490,000 or so distinct CDR3 sequences, less than 8% were seen once, and the ten largest hold over 10%. The sequences come from PBMCs from blood, collected around 25 months after vaccination. Receptor source: a man aged 45 to 75 who received an inactivated influenza vaccine.

This clonotype was counted a few times. The chain links TRBV3-1 to TRBJ2-1, with TRBD1 as a possible D gene (7 bases). There are 16 residues in the CDR3. Trimming removed 0 bases at V and 7 bases at J, with 16 bases between. The V gene's germline CDR1 is LGHDT and CDR2 YNNKEL (reference sequence). For the CDR3, the DNA is TGTGCCAGCAGCCAAGATTGGAGGGGGCTGGTGAATGAGCAGTTCTTC. Its protein is CASSQDWRGLVNEQFF.

This chain links TRBV7-6 with TRBJ2-2; no firm D call. Trimming removed 0 bases from V and 5 bases from J, with 10 bases in between. This CDR3 has 15 residues. Germline CDR1 reads SGHVS; CDR2 reads FNYEAQ. This chain's CDR3 is CASSLADRQTGELFF. The CDR3, as DNA: TGTGCCAGCAGCTTAGCGGACCGTCAAACCGGGGAGCTGTTTTTT.

This clonotype was counted between two and nine times. V and J are TRBV12-3 or TRBV12-4 and TRBJ1-5, with D perhaps matching TRBD1 (6 bases). This CDR3 has 18 amino acids. V gave up 2 bases and J gave up 0 bases, with 17 bases separating them. The DNA for the CDR3 is TGTGCCAGCAGTTTACGTTCAACCGGGACACTTAGCAATCAGCCCCAGCATTTT. It codes for CASSLRSTGTLSNQPQHF.

This sequence joins TRBV5-1 and TRBJ2-5, with 8 bases aligning to TRBD2. The CDR3 length is 16 residues. Germline V lookup: CDR1 SGHRS, CDR2 YFSETQ. Trimming at V came to 1 base and at J to 1 base, leaving 6 bases not matched to a gene. The CDR3 loop reads CASSLIGSGVQETQYF. The CDR3 DNA follows: TGCGCCAGCAGCTTGATCGGTAGCGGGGTCCAAGAGACCCAGTACTTC. Together with reference TRBV5-1 and TRBJ2-5, the CDR3 gives the full variable domain: KAGVTQTPRYLIKTRGQQVTLSCSPISGHRSVSWYQQTPGQGLQFLFEYFSETQRNKGNFPGRFSGRQFSNSRSEMNVSTLELGDSALYLCASSLIGSGVQETQYFGPGTRLLVL.

The chain carries TRBV5-1 and TRBJ1-2; unclear D gene. Trimming stripped 0 bases from V and 6 bases from J, with 12 bases between. CDR1 is SGHRS and CDR2 is YFSETQ in the germline V gene. The CDR3 spans 14 residues. CDR3 in amino acids: CASSLATWDHGYTF. In DNA, the CDR3 is TGCGCCAGCAGCTTGGCCACTTGGGATCATGGCTACACCTTC.

In this sample, this clonotype turned up a few times. V gene TRBV12-3 or TRBV12-4 combines with J gene TRBJ2-2, with D unresolved. V lost 2 bases and J 1 base, leaving 11 bases between the germline ends. The CDR3 has 16 amino acids. The CDR3 bases are TGTGCCAGCAGTTTAAACGTCCAGATGAACACCGGGGAGCTGTTTTTT. Translated: CASSLNVQMNTGELFF.

This clonotype occurred a few times. This sequence joins TRBV11-2 and TRBJ2-5; a possible D gene is TRBD1 (5 bases). This CDR3 spans 14 amino acids. CDR1 is SGHAT, CDR2 FQNNGV, per germline. Trimming cost V 7 bases and J 4 bases, with 16 bases left between them. CDR3 sequence reads: CASTPVGQGETQYF. In nucleotides, the CDR3 is TGTGCCAGCACTCCCGTCGGGCAGGGAGAGACCCAGTACTTC.

This chain connects TRBV7-9 to TRBJ2-3, with TRBD2 matching 8 bases. This CDR3 spans 14 amino acids. V was pared by 5 bases and J by 5 bases, with 6 bases of the junction left unmatched. Germline V gene sequence: CDR1 SEHNR, CDR2 FQNEAQ (reference sequence). CDR3 nucleotide sequence: TGTGCCAGCAGCGGAACGAGCGGGGGAGATACGCAGTATTTT. It specifies CASSGTSGGDTQYF.

This clonotype was counted many times. V usage is TRBV7-9 and J usage is TRBJ2-5; D is perhaps TRBD1 or TRBD2 (6 bases each). V lost 1 base and J lost 5, with 14 bases in between. CDR1 and CDR2 from the germline V gene are SEHNR and FQNEAQ (reference sequence). This CDR3 has 15 residues. The CDR3 is CASSLDGGVLETQYF. As DNA, the CDR3 is TGTGCCAGCAGCTTAGACGGGGGCGTCTTGGAGACCCAGTACTTC. Filled out from reference TRBV7-9 and TRBJ2-5, the complete variable domain reads DTGVSQNPRHKITKRGQNVTFRCDPISEHNRLYWYRQTLGQGPEFLTYFQNEAQLEKSRLLSDRFSAERPKGSFSTLEIQRTEQGDSAMYLCASSLDGGVLETQYFGPGTRLLVL.

The V call is TRBV12-3 or TRBV12-4, the J call TRBJ2-7; 9 positions agree with TRBD2. Trimming at V came to 5 bases and at J to 1 base, leaving 6 bases not matched to a gene. The CDR3 sequence is 15 residues long. The CDR3 sequence is CASSLRLAVSYEQYF. CDR3 DNA sequence: TGTGCCAGCAGTCTCCGACTAGCGGTGTCCTACGAGCAGTACTTC.

The chain recombines TRBV7-2 with TRBJ2-7; the D gene could be TRBD1 or TRBD2 (5 bases each). This CDR3 spans 13 amino acids. Trimming took 6 bases from V and 2 from J, leaving 11 bases between them. The germline CDR1 and CDR2 sequences are SGHTA and FQGNSA. CDR3 residues: CASRRDGAYEQYF. The CDR3 DNA reads TGTGCCAGCAGGAGGGACGGAGCCTACGAGCAGTACTTC.

In its sample, this clonotype was seen a few times. The chain links TRBV29-1 to TRBJ1-5; D possibly corresponds to TRBD1 (6 bases). The length of the CDR3 is 13 residues. Trimming took 6 bases from V and 3 from J, leaving 12 bases between them. Germline assignment: CDR1 SQVTM and CDR2 ANQGSEA. The CDR3 DNA is TGCAGCGTCGCGGACAGCGACAATCAGCCCCAGCATTTT. Protein product: CSVADSDNQPQHF.

This clonotype was picked up a small number of times. The J gene is TRBJ2-7, the V gene TRBV12-3 or TRBV12-4, with 15 bases that match TRBD2. The CDR3 has 13 residues. The V segment lost 6 bases and the J segment 12 bases; nucleotides outside the gene matches: 6. CDR3 region: CASSTGLAGGLYF. The CDR3 bases are TGTGCCAGCAGCACGGGACTAGCGGGAGGACTGTACTTC.

The CDR3 region is CASSRDGLNQPQHF. DNA for the CDR3: TGTGCCAGCAGTCGGGACGGACTTAATCAGCCCCAGCATTTT. The chain links TRBV12-3 or TRBV12-4 to TRBJ1-5; possible D gene TRBD1, 5 bases. The CDR3 consists of 14 residues. Trimming removed 5 bases from V and 4 bases from J, with 12 bases in between.

The chain joins TRBV15 to TRBJ2-2; D is uncertain. V was cut by 0 bases and J by 1 base, with 6 bases left in between. The CDR3 has 15 residues. Germline CDR1 LNHNV, CDR2 YYDKDF (reference sequence). The chain's CDR3 is CATSREWVNTGELFF. In nucleotides, the CDR3 is TGTGCCACCAGCAGAGAGTGGGTGAACACCGGGGAGCTGTTTTTT.

The table lists this clonotype with a few counts. This chain connects TRBV27 to TRBJ2-7; D ambiguous. V shed 3 bases and J shed 6 bases, with 12 bases lying between them. Per germline, CDR1 MNHEY and CDR2 SMNVEV (reference sequence). CDR3 size: 13 residues. The CDR3 nucleotides are TGTGCCAGCAGTTTGACCGGAGAGCTCGAGCAGTACTTC. It codes for CASSLTGELEQYF.

This clonotype was seen repeatedly, ten times or more. This chain joins TRBV29-1 and TRBJ2-5; 11 bases fit TRBD2. CDR1 is SQVTM and CDR2 is ANQGSEA in the germline V gene. V shed 3 bases, J shed 2 bases, and the junction held 2 bases outside the gene matches. CDR3 length: 14 amino acids. In nucleotides, the CDR3 is TGCAGCGTTGATGCTAGCGGGAGGCAAGAGACCCAGTACTTC. It specifies CSVDASGRQETQYF.

V and J are TRBV18 and TRBJ1-5; 7 positions agree with TRBD1. The V and J ends lost 2 bases and 0 bases, in that order; junction bases with no gene match: 7. The CDR3 loop spans 17 amino acids. The germline gives CDR1 KGHSH, CDR2 LQKENI. The CDR3 loop reads CASSPTGTDYSNQPQHF. The DNA of the CDR3 is TGTGCCAGCTCACCAACCGGGACAGATTATAGCAATCAGCCCCAGCATTTT. Full variable domain (outside the CDR3, taken from reference TRBV18 and TRBJ1-5): NAGVMQNPRHLVRRRGQEARLRCSPMKGHSHVYWYRQLPEEGLKFMVYLQKENIIDESGMPKERFSAEFPKEGPSILRIQQVVRGDSAAYFCASSPTGTDYSNQPQHFGDGTRLSIL.

The rearrangement links TRBV21-1 to TRBJ2-7; the D segment call TRBD1 is taken from the table without a DNA check. TRBV21-1 is listed as a pseudogene. The CDR3 totals 15 residues. CDR3 region: CASSLGGGADYEQYF. CDR3 sequence (DNA): TGTGCCAGCAGCCTTGGGGGGGGGGCAGACTACGAGCAGTACTTC.

The chain recombines TRBV28 with TRBJ2-7, with 10 bases identical to TRBD2. The V gene end was trimmed by 4 bases and the J gene end by 3 bases; junction bases not matched to a gene: 9. This CDR3 comprises 16 residues. CDR1 and CDR2 (germline): MDHEN, SYDVKM. Here the CDR3 DNA reads TGTGCCAGCAGTTGGGCCGGAGTAGCGGGAGGCTACGAGCAGTACTTC. This codes for CASSWAGVAGGYEQYF.

This clonotype came up a few times. The CDR3 DNA follows: TGTGCCAGCAGCTTGTTACGAGAATTCTACGAGCAGTACTTC. Translated: CASSLLREFYEQYF. The chain joins TRBV5-6 to TRBJ2-7; D remains ambiguous. The CDR3 is 14 residues long. Germline assignment: CDR1 SGHDT and CDR2 YYEEEE. The V and J ends lost 1 base and 3 bases respectively, with 11 bases between them.

The V call is TRBV6-2 or TRBV6-3, the J call TRBJ1-1, with 9 bases identical to TRBD1. CDR1 and CDR2 from the germline V gene are MNHEY and SVGEGT. The CDR3 extends over 15 amino acids. V lost 4 bases to trimming and J lost 4 bases; unmatched junction nucleotides: 7. The CDR3 loop reads CASSFTGTGSTEAFF. CDR3 nucleotides: TGTGCCAGCAGTTTCACCGGGACAGGGAGCACTGAAGCTTTCTTT.

A few counts support this clonotype. The chain joins TRBV9 to TRBJ2-1, with a weak D call TRBD2 (5 bases). From germline, CDR1 is SGDLS and CDR2 YYNGEE. The CDR3 runs 15 residues. Trimming pared 0 bases from V and 4 bases from J, leaving 11 bases between. The CDR3 loop reads CASSVGGINYNEQFF. Here the CDR3 DNA reads TGTGCCAGCAGCGTAGGAGGGATCAATTACAATGAGCAGTTCTTC. The full variable domain, in which reference TRBV9 and TRBJ2-1 provide the parts outside the CDR3, is DSGVTQTPKHLITATGQRVTLRCSPRSGDLSVYWYQQSLDQGLQFLIQYYNGEERAKGNILERFSAQQFPDLHSELNLSSLELGDSALYFCASSVGGINYNEQFFGPGTRLTVL.

This clonotype was observed a handful of times. V and J are TRBV12-3 or TRBV12-4 and TRBJ2-7, with 8 bases matching TRBD2. V gave up 5 bases and J gave up 9 bases; unmatched junction bases: 3. This CDR3 spans 11 amino acids. CDR3 loop: CASSSGSGQYF. DNA of the CDR3: TGTGCCAGCAGTAGCGGGAGTGGGCAGTACTTC.

This clonotype was detected only a few times. V usage is TRBV24-1 and J usage is TRBJ2-3; D gene ambiguous. Trimming took off 1 base at V and 8 bases at J, with 9 bases between the two ends. Germline V lookup: CDR1 KGHDR, CDR2 SFDVKD. This CDR3 is built from 13 residues. The CDR3 is CATSDFVRGTQYF. CDR3 nucleotides: TGTGCCACCAGTGATTTTGTCCGCGGTACGCAGTATTTT.